Below, 9 T cell receptor beta chains from the same sample are listed, as sequenced in a study of blood T cell repertoires in COVID-19. TCRdb's copy holds only in-frame clones and misses some; the assay was immunoSEQ multiplex PCR. Seen here are 60,000 or so clones, 81% observed once, and the top ten hold 15%. The sequenced sample consisted of peripheral blood. These receptors all stem from an elderly man with acute or convalescent COVID-19.

The rearrangement joins TRBV7-2 to TRBJ2-2; 7 bases are shared with TRBD1. The ends lost 5 bases at V and 1 base at J; junction bases unmatched: 7. The germline V gene has CDR1 SGHTA and CDR2 FQGNSA. The CDR3 has 16 amino acids. The CDR3 nucleotides are TGTGCCAGCAGCACCCGGACAGGTTGGAACACCGGGGAGCTGTTTTTT. This encodes CASSTRTGWNTGELFF.

CDR3 nucleotide sequence: TGTGCCAGCAGCTTAGCGGGACAGGTCGGGACCCAGTACTTC. It yields the protein CASSLAGQVGTQYF. This chain connects TRBV7-2 to TRBJ2-5, with 8 bases aligning to TRBD1. The CDR3 consists of 14 residues. CDR1 SGHTA and CDR2 FQGNSA come from the germline V gene. Trimming at V came to 0 bases and at J to 7 bases, leaving 4 bases not matched to a gene.

The chain has TRBV29-1 and TRBJ1-2, with D maybe TRBD1 (5 bases). The CDR3 extends over 13 amino acids. With 7 bases removed from V and 2 bases from J, the gap between germline ends came to 14 bases. Germline assignment: CDR1 SQVTM and CDR2 ANQGSEA. The CDR3 is CSGQMGGNYGYTF. The CDR3 coding sequence is TGCAGCGGCCAAATGGGGGGGAACTATGGCTACACCTTC. The full variable domain, its missing parts supplied by reference TRBV29-1 and TRBJ1-2, is SAVISQKPSRDICQRGTSLTIQCQVDSQVTMMFWYRQQPGQSLTLIATANQGSEATYESGFVIDKFPISRPNLTFSTLTVSNMSPEDSSIYLCSGQMGGNYGYTFGSGTRLTVV.

The chain links TRBV11-2 to TRBJ2-5; a possible D gene is TRBD2 (6 bases). Trimming pared 5 bases from V and 3 bases from J, leaving 13 bases between. CDR3 length: 14 residues. Germline loops: CDR1 SGHAT, CDR2 FQNNGV. In DNA form, the CDR3 reads TGTGCCAGCAGCCCATGGGGGGTAGAAGAGACCCAGTACTTC. Translation gives CASSPWGVEETQYF.

The chain links TRBV11-3 to TRBJ2-2, with unresolved D. The V gene's germline CDR1 is SGHNT and CDR2 YENEEA. CDR3 length: 12 amino acids. Between the trimmed V and J ends, which lost 3 bases and 7 bases, there was a span of 6 bases. Written as DNA, the CDR3 is TGTGCCAGCAGCTTGTATATCGGGGAGCTGTTTTTT. It is translated as CASSLYIGELFF.

The J gene is TRBJ1-4, the V gene TRBV5-1; 8 bases map to TRBD1. The CDR3 is 17 residues long. Unmatched junction bases numbered 18, after V lost 8 bases and J lost 6 bases. CDR1 is SGHRS, CDR2 YFSETQ, per germline. The CDR3 here is CASRTSGSGGAHEKLFF. CDR3 sequence (DNA): TGCGCCAGTAGGACGTCTGGTTCAGGGGGCGCGCATGAAAAACTGTTTTTT.

This chain uses TRBV18 with TRBJ1-1; 7 nucleotides match TRBD1. Trimming cost V 3 bases and J 4 bases; bases outside gene matches: 5. This CDR3 comprises 14 residues. The germline V gene has CDR1 KGHSH and CDR2 LQKENI. CDR3 protein: CASSPRGQPTEAFF. CDR3 nucleotides: TGTGCCAGCTCACCCCGGGGACAGCCCACTGAAGCTTTCTTT.

The chain links TRBV25-1 to TRBJ2-6, with a weak D call TRBD1 (5 bases). The CDR3 contains 16 residues. Germline V gene lookup returns CDR1 MGHDK and CDR2 SYGVNS. V was clipped by 4 bases and J by 0 bases, with 10 bases between them. The CDR3 coding sequence is TGTGCCAGCAGTGGCAGGGCAATCTCTGGGGCCAACGTCCTGACTTTC. It encodes CASSGRAISGANVLTF.

The gene calls are TRBV6-5 and TRBJ1-6, with TRBD1 matching over 8 bases. Germline trimming cut 6 bases from V and 6 bases from J; bases unmatched to any gene: 4. Germline V gene sequence: CDR1 MNHEY, CDR2 SVGAGI. This CDR3 is built from 14 residues. CDR3 region: CASRTGQVNSPLHF. CDR3 nucleotide sequence: TGTGCCAGCAGAACGGGACAGGTTAATTCACCCCTCCACTTT.